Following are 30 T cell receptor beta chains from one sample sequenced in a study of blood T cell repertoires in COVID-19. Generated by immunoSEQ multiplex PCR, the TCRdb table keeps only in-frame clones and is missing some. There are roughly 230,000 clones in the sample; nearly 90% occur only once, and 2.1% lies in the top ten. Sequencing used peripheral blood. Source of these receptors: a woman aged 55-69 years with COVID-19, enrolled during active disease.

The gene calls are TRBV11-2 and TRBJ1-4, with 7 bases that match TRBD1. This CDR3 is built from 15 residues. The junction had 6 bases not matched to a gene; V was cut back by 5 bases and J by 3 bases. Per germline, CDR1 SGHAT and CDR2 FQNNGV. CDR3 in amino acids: CASSPGQVANEKLFF. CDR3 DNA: TGTGCCAGCAGCCCAGGACAGGTGGCTAATGAAAAACTGTTTTTT.

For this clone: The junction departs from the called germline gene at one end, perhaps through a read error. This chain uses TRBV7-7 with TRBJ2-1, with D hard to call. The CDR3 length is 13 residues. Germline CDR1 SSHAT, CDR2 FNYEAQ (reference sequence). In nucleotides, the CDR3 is TGTGCTAGCAGCCCCCCCGCCAGCAATGAGCAGTTCTTC. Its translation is CASSPPASNEQFF.

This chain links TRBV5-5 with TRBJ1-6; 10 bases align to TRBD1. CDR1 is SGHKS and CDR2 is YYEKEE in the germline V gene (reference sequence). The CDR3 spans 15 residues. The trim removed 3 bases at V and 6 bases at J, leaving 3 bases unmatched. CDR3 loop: CASSSTGGPNSPLHF. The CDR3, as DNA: TGTGCCAGCAGCTCGACAGGGGGCCCTAATTCACCCCTCCACTTT.

In DNA form, the CDR3 reads TGTGCCAGCAGCGAAGGTAGGGGGACGGTGAACACTGAAGCTTTCTTT. Protein product: CASSEGRGTVNTEAFF. V usage is TRBV11-2 and J usage is TRBJ1-1, with D possibly TRBD1 on 6 matching bases. Trimming cost V 5 bases and J 0 bases, with 16 bases left between them. The CDR3 sequence is 16 residues long. Germline assignment: CDR1 SGHAT and CDR2 FQNNGV.

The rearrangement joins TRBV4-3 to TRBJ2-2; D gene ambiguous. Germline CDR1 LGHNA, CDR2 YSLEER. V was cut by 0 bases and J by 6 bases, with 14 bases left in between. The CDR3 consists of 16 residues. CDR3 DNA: TGCGCCAGCAGCCAAGATCGTCAGTCCCCCCCCGGGGAGCTGTTTTTT. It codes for CASSQDRQSPPGELFF.

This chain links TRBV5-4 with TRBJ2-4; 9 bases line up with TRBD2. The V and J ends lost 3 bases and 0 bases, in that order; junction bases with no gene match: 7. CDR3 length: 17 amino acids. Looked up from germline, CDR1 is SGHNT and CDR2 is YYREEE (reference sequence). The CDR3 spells CASSWFAGGPAKNIQYF. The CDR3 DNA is TGTGCCAGCAGCTGGTTTGCGGGGGGGCCAGCCAAAAACATTCAGTACTTC.

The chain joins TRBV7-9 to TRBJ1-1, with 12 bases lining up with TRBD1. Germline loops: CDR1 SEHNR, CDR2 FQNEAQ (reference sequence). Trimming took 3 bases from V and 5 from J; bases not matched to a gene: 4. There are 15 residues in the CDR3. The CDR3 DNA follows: TGTGCCAGCAGCTTGGGACAGGGGGCCCAAACTGAAGCTTTCTTT. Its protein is CASSLGQGAQTEAFF.

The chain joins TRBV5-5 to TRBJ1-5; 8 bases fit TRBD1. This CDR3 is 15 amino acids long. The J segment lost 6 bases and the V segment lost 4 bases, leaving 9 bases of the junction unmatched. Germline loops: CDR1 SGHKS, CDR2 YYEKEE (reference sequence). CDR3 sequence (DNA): TGTGCCAGCAGCGGGAGACAGGGGACGGGTCAGCCCCAGCATTTT. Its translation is CASSGRQGTGQPQHF.

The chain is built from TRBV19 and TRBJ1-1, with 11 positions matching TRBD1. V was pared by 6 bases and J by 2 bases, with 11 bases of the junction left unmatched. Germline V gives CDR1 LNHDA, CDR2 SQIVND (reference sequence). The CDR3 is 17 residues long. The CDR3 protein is CASRRSGTGGSNTEAFF. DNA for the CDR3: TGTGCCAGTAGGAGATCCGGGACAGGGGGTTCAAACACTGAAGCTTTCTTT.

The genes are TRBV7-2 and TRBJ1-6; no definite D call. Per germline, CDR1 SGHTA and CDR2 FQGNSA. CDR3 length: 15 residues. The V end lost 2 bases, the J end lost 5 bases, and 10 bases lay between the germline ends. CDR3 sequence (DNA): TGTGCCAGCAGCTTATTGGGGAGGGATAATTCACCCCTCCACTTT. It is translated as CASSLLGRDNSPLHF.

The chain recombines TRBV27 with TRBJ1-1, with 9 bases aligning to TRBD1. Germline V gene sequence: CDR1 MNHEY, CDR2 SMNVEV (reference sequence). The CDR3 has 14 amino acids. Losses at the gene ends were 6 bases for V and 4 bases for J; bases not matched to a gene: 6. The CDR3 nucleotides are TGTGCCAGCAGAGGACAGACAGGGGGCACTGAAGCTTTCTTT. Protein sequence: CASRGQTGGTEAFF.

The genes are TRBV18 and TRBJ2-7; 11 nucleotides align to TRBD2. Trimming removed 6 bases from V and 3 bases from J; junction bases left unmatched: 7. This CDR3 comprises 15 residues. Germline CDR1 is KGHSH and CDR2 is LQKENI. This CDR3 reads CASSYKGTSGYEQYF. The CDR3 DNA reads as TGTGCCAGCTCCTATAAGGGGACTAGCGGCTACGAGCAGTACTTC.

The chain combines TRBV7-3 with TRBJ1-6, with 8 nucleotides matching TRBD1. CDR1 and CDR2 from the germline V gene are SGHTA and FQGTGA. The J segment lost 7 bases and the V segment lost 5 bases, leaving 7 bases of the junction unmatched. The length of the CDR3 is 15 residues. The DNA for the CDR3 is TGTGCCAGCAGCGTCCAGGGGGCGAAGAATTCACCCCTCCACTTT. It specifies CASSVQGAKNSPLHF. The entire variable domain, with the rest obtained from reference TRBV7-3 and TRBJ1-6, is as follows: GAGVSQTPSNKVTEKGKYVELRCDPISGHTALYWYRQSLGQGPEFLIYFQGTGAADDSGLPNDRFFAVRPEGSVSTLKIQRTERGDSAVYLCASSVQGAKNSPLHFGNGTRLTVT.

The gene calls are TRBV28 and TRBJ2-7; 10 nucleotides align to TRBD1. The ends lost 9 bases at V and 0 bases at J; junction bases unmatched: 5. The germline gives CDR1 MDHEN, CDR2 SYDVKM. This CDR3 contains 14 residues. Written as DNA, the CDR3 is TGTGCCAGTAGAGGGACAGGGGTCTCCTACGAGCAGTACTTC. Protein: CASRGTGVSYEQYF.

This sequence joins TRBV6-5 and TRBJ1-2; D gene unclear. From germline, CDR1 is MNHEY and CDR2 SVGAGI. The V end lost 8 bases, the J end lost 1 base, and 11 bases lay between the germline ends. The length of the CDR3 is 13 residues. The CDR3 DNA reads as TGTGCCAGCTGCGAGGCCTTTAACTATGGCTACACCTTC. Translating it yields CASCEAFNYGYTF.

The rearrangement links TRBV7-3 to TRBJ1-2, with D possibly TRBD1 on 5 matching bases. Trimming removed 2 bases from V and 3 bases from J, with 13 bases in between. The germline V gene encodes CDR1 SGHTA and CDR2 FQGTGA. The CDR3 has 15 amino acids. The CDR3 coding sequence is TGTGCCAGCAGCTTATTCGGGGGATTGGACTATGGCTACACCTTC. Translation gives CASSLFGGLDYGYTF.

Here the CDR3 DNA reads TGTGCCAGCAGCCTCAGGGGTCGTGATTCACCCCTCCACTTT. Translated, it gives CASSLRGRDSPLHF. The V gene is TRBV7-3, the J gene TRBJ1-6; a possible D gene is TRBD1 (6 bases). The CDR3 sequence is 14 residues long. Trimming cost V 5 bases and J 8 bases, with 13 bases left between them. Germline V gives CDR1 SGHTA, CDR2 FQGTGA.

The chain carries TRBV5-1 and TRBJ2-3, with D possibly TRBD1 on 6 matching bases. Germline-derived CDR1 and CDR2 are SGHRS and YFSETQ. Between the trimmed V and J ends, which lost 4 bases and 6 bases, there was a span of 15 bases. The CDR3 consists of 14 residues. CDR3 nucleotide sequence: TGCGCCAGCAGCCTGACAGGTCCCCCGGATACGCAGTATTTT. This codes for CASSLTGPPDTQYF.

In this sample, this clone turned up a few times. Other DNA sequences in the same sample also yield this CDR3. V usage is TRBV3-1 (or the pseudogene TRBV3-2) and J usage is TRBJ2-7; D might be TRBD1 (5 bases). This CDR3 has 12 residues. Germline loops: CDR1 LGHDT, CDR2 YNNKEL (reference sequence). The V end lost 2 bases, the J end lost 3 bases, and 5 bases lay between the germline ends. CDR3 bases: TGTGCCAGCAGCCAAACAGGCTACGAGCAGTACTTC. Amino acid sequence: CASSQTGYEQYF.

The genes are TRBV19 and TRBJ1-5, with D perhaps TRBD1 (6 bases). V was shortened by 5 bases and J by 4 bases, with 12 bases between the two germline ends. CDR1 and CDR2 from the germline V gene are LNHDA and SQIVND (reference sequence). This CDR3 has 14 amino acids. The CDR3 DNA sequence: TGTGCCAGTAGTCCTGCAGGGGTAAATCAGCCCCAGCATTTT. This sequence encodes CASSPAGVNQPQHF.

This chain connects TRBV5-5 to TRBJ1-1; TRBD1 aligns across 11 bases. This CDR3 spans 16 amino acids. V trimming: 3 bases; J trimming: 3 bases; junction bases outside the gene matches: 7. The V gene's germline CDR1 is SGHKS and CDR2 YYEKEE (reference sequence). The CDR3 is CASSSGTGGRYTEAFF. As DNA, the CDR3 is TGTGCCAGCAGCTCAGGGACAGGGGGTCGTTACACTGAAGCTTTCTTT. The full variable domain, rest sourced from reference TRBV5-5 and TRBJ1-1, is DAGVTQSPTHLIKTRGQQVTLRCSPISGHKSVSWYQQVLGQGPQFIFQYYEKEERGRGNFPDRFSARQFPNYSSELNVNALLLGDSALYLCASSSGTGGRYTEAFFGQGTRLTVV.

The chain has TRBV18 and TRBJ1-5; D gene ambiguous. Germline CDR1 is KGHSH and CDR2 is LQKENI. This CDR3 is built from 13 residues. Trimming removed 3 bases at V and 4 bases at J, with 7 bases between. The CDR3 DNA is TGTGCCAGCTCACCCGAAGCTAATCAGCCCCAGCATTTT. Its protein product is CASSPEANQPQHF.

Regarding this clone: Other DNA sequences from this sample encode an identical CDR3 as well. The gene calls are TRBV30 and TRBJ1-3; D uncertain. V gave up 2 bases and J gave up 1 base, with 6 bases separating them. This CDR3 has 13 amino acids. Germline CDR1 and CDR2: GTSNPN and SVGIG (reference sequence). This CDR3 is CAWSPGSGNTIYF. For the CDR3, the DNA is TGTGCCTGGAGTCCGGGATCTGGAAACACCATATATTTT.

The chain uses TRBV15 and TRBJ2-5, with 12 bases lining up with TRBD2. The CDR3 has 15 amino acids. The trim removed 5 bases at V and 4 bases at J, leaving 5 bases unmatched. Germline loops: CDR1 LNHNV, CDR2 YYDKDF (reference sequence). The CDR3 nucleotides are TGTGCCACCAGCGGCTCTAGCGGGGGGGCAGAGACCCAGTACTTC. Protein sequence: CATSGSSGGAETQYF.

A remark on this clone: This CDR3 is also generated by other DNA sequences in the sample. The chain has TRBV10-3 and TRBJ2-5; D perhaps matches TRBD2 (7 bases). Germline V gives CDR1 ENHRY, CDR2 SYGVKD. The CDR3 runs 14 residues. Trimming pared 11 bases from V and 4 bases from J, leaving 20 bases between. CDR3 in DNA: TGTGCCTCTAGGGGGGACGGGGGGTCAGAGACCCAGTACTTC. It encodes CASRGDGGSETQYF.

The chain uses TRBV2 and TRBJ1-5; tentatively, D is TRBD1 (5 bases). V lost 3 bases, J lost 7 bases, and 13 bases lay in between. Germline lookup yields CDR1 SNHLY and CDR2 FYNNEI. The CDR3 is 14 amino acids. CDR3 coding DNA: TGTGCCAGCAGTGAGGATAGGGGCCGGCAGCCCCAGCATTTT. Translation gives CASSEDRGRQPQHF.

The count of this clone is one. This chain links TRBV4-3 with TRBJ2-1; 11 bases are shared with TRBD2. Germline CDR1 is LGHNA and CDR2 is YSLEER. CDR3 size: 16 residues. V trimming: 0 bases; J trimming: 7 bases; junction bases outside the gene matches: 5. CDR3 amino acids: CASSQEIAGGPNEQFF. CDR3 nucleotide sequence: TGCGCCAGCAGCCAAGAAATAGCGGGGGGGCCAAATGAGCAGTTCTTC.

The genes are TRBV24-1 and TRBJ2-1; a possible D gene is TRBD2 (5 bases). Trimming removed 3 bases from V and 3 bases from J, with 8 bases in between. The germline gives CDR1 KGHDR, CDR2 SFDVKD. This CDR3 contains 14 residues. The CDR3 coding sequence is TGTGCCACCAGTGATGGAGGCAACTACAATGAGCAGTTCTTC. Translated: CATSDGGNYNEQFF.

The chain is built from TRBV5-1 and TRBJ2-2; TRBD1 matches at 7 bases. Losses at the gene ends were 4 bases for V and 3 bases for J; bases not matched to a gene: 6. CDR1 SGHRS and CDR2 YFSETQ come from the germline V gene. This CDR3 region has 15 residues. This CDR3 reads CASSAGTAYTGELFF. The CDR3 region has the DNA TGCGCCAGCAGCGCTGGGACAGCCTACACCGGGGAGCTGTTTTTT.

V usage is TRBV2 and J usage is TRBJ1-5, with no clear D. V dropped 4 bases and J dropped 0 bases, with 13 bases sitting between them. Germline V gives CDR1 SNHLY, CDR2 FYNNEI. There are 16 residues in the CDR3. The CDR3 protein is CASSGESVYSNQPQHF. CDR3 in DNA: TGTGCCAGCAGTGGCGAATCCGTATATAGCAATCAGCCCCAGCATTTT.